This TCR beta chain was sequenced for a study of T cell repertoires in cytomegalovirus infection. Overall study context: Signatures in public TCR beta sequences pointed to both CMV infection and matching HLA type.

As for this clonotype: Its antigen is undetermined.

MiXCR was run by TCRdb on the reads, yielding one entry per CDR3 protein. This table has some 200,000 distinct CDR3 sequences, around 40% appearing once. There are 15 residues in the CDR3. The J segment lost 2 bases and the V segment lost 2 bases, leaving 5 bases of the junction unmatched. The germline CDR1 and CDR2 sequences are DFQATT and SNEGSKA (reference sequence). The rearrangement joins TRBV20-1 to TRBJ2-1, with 8 nucleotides matching TRBD2. The receptor comes from a human donor in good health (CMV status not recorded). Some clones in this sample may be carry-over from other donors' samples. The sequencing here drew on CD8+ T cells from cultured PBMCs, taken from culture after CMV antigen stimulation. The CDR3 reads CSARPLAGPYNEQFF. The CDR3 DNA sequence: TGCAGTGCTAGACCTTTAGCGGGGCCCTACAATGAGCAGTTCTTC.